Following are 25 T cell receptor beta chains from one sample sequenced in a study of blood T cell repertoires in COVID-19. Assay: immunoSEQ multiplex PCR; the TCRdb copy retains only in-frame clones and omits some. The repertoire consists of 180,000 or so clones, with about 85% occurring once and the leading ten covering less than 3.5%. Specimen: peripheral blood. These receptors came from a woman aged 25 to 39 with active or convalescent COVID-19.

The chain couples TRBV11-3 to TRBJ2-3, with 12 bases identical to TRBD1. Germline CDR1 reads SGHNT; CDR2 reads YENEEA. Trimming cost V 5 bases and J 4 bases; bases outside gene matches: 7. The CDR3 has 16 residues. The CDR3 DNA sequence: TGTGCCAGCAGCCCGCGCGGGACAGGGGGCGCAGATACGCAGTATTTT. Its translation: CASSPRGTGGADTQYF.

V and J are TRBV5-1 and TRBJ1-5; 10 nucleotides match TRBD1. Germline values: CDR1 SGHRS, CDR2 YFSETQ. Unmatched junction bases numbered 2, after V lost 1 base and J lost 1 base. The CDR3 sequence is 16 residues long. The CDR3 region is CASSLRGQGSNQPQHF. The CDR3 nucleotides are TGCGCCAGCAGCTTGAGGGGACAGGGGAGCAATCAGCCCCAGCATTTT.

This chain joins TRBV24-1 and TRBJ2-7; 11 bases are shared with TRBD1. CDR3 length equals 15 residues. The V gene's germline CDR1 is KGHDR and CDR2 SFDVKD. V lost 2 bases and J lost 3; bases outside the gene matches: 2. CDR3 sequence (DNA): TGTGCCACCAGTGATTCCGGGACAGGGGGCTACGAGCAGTACTTC. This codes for CATSDSGTGGYEQYF.

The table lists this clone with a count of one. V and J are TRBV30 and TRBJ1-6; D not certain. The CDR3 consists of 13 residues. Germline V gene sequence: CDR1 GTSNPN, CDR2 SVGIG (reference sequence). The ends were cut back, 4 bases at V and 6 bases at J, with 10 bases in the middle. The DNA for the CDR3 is TGTGCCTGGACCGTGCAGGCTAATTCACCCCTCCACTTT. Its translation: CAWTVQANSPLHF.

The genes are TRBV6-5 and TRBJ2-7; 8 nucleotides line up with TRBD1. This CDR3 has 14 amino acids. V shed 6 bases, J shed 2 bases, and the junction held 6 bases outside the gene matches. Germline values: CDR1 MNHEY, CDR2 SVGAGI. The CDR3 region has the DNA TGTGCCAGCAGCCCCTCGGACAGGGCCTACGAGCAGTACTTC. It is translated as CASSPSDRAYEQYF.

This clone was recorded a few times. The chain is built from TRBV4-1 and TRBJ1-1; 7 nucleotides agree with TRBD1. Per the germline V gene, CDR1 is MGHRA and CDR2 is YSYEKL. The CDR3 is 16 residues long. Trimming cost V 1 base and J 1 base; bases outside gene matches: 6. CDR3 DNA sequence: TGCGCCAGCAGCCAAGTGGGGGCAGGGGGGAACACTGAAGCTTTCTTT. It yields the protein CASSQVGAGGNTEAFF.

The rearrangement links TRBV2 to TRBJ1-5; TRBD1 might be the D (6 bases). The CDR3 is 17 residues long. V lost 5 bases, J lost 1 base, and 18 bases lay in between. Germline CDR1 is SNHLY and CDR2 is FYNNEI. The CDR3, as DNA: TGTGCCAGCAGTCCGGGACGGGGGGCTGGGAGCAATCAGCCCCAGCATTTT. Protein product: CASSPGRGAGSNQPQHF.

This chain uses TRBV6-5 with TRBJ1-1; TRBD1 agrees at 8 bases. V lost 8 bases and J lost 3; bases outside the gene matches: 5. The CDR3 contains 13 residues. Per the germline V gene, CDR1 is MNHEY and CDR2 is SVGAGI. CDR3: CASATGAYTEAFF. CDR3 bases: TGTGCCAGCGCGACAGGGGCCTACACTGAAGCTTTCTTT.

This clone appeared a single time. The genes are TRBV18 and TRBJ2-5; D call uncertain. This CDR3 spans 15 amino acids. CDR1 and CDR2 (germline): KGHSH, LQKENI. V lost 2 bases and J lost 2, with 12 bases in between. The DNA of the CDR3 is TGTGCCAGCTCACCAGCTAGTCGAGCTCAAGAGACCCAGTACTTC. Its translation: CASSPASRAQETQYF. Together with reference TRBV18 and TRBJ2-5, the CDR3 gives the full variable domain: NAGVMQNPRHLVRRRGQEARLRCSPMKGHSHVYWYRQLPEEGLKFMVYLQKENIIDESGMPKERFSAEFPKEGPSILRIQQVVRGDSAAYFCASSPASRAQETQYFGPGTRLLVL.

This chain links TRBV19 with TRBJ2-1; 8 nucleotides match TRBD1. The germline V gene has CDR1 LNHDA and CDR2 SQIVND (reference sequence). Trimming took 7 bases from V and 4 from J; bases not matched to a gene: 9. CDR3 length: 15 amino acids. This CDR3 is CASITSGTGYNEQFF. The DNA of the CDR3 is TGTGCCAGTATTACCTCAGGGACAGGATACAATGAGCAGTTCTTC. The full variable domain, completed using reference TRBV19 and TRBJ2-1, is DGGITQSPKYLFRKEGQNVTLSCEQNLNHDAMYWYRQDPGQGLRLIYYSQIVNDFQKGDIAEGYSVSREKKESFPLTVTSAQKNPTAFYLCASITSGTGYNEQFFGPGTRLTVL.

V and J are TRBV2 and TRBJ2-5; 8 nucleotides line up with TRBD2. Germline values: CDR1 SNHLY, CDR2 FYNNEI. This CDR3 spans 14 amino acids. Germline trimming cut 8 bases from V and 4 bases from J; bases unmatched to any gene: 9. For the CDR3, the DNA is TGTGCCAGCCTCCCCGGGGGGGGCCGAGAGACCCAGTACTTC. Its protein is CASLPGGGRETQYF.

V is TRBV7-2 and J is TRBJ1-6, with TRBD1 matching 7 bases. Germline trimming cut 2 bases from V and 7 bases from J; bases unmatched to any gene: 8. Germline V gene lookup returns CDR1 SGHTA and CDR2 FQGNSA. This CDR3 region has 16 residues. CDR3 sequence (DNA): TGTGCCAGCAGCTTACAGTCGGGACAGATCAATTCACCCCTCCACTTT. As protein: CASSLQSGQINSPLHF.

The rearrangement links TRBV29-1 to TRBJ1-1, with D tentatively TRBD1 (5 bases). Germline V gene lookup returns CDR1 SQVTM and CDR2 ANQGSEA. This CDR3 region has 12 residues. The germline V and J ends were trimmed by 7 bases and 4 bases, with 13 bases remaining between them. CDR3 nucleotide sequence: TGCAGCGCCGCATTTGGGGCCACTGAAGCTTTCTTT. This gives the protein CSAAFGATEAFF.

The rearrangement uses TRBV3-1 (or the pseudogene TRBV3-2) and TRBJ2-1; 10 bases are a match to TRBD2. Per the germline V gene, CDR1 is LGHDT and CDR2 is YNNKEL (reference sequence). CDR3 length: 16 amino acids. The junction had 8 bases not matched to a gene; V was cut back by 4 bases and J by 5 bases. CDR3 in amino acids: CASSLLTSGNHNEQFF. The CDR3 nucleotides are TGTGCCAGCAGCCTTCTCACTAGCGGGAACCACAATGAGCAGTTCTTC.

CDR3 region: CASSQDYLAVSSYEQYF. The CDR3 coding sequence is TGTGCCAGCAGCCAAGATTACCTAGCGGTGAGCTCCTACGAGCAGTACTTC. The chain recombines TRBV3-1 (or the pseudogene TRBV3-2) with TRBJ2-7; TRBD2 agrees at 7 bases. This CDR3 comprises 17 residues. In germline, CDR1 is LGHDT, CDR2 YNNKEL (reference sequence). The V and J ends lost 0 bases and 0 bases, in that order; junction bases with no gene match: 8.

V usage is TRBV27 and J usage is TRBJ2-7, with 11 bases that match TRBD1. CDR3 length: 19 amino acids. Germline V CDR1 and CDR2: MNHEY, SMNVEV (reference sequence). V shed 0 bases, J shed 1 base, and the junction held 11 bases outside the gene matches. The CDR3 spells CASSLSTVRDRGSSYEQYF. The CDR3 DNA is TGTGCCAGCAGTTTATCGACAGTCCGGGACAGGGGGTCGTCCTACGAGCAGTACTTC.

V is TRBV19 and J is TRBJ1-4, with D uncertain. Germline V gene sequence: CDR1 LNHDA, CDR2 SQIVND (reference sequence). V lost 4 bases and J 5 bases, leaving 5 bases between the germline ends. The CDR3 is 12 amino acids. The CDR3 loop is CASSRPNEKLFF. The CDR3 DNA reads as TGTGCCAGTAGTAGGCCCAATGAAAAACTGTTTTTT.

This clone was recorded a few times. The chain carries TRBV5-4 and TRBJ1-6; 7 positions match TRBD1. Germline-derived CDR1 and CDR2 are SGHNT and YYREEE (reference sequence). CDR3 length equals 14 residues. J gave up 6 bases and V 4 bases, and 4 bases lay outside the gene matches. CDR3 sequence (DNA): TGTGCCAGCAGCCCCGGGACAGTTAATTCACCCCTCCACTTT. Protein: CASSPGTVNSPLHF.

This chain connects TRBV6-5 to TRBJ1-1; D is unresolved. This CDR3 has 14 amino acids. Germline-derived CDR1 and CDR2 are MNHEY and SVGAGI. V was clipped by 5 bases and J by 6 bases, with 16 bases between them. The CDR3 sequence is CASSHPPGLAEAFF. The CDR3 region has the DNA TGTGCCAGCAGTCACCCCCCGGGTCTGGCTGAAGCTTTCTTT.

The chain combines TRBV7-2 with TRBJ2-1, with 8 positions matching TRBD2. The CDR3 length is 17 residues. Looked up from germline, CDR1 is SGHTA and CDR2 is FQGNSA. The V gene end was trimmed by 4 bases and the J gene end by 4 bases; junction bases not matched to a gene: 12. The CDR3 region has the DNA TGTGCCAGCAGCTCGCACCCACTAGCGGCCCTTTACAATGAGCAGTTCTTC. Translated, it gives CASSSHPLAALYNEQFF.

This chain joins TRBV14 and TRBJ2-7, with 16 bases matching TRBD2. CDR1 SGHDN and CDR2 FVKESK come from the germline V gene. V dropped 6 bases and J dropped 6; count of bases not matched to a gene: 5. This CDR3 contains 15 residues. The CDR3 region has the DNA TGTGCCAGCAGTCGGGGACTAGCGGGAGGGGTCGAGCAGTACTTC. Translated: CASSRGLAGGVEQYF. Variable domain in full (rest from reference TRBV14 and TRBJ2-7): EAGVTQFPSHSVIEKGQTVTLRCDPISGHDNLYWYRRVMGKEIKFLLHFVKESKQDESGMPNNRFLAERTGGTYSTLKVQPAELEDSGVYFCASSRGLAGGVEQYFGPGTRLTVT.

Here the CDR3 DNA reads TGTGCCAGCAGCCCCCCGGCAGCGGGAGGGGTTGAGCAGTTCTTC. Translated: CASSPPAAGGVEQFF. The gene calls are TRBV3-1 (or the pseudogene TRBV3-2) and TRBJ2-1, with 10 bases lining up with TRBD2. Germline V gene lookup returns CDR1 LGHDT and CDR2 YNNKEL (reference sequence). This CDR3 region has 15 residues. V was clipped by 4 bases and J by 9 bases; unmatched bases: 9.

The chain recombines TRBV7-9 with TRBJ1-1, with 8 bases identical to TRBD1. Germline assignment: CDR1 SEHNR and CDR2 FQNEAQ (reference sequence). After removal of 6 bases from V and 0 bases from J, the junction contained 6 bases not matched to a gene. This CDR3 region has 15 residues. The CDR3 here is CASSRDRGMNTEAFF. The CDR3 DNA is TGTGCCAGCAGTCGTGACAGGGGTATGAACACTGAAGCTTTCTTT. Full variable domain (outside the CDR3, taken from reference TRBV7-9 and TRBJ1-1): DTGVSQNPRHKITKRGQNVTFRCDPISEHNRLYWYRQTLGQGPEFLTYFQNEAQLEKSRLLSDRFSAERPKGSFSTLEIQRTEQGDSAMYLCASSRDRGMNTEAFFGQGTRLTVV.

The chain's CDR3 is CASSAGLGGEQFF. In nucleotides, the CDR3 is TGTGCCAGCAGTGCGGGACTAGGAGGTGAGCAGTTCTTC. The rearrangement joins TRBV2 to TRBJ2-1; 8 bases align to TRBD2. CDR3 length: 13 amino acids. Germline values: CDR1 SNHLY, CDR2 FYNNEI. V lost 4 bases to trimming and J lost 9 bases; unmatched junction nucleotides: 5.

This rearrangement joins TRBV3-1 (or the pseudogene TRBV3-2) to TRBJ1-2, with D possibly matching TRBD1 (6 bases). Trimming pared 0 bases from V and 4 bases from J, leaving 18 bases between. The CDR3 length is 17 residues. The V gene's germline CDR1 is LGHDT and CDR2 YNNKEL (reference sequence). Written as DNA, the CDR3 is TGTGCCAGCAGCCAAGAGGGCACAGGGCTTACATTCTATGGCTACACCTTC. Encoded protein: CASSQEGTGLTFYGYTF.